This is a list of T cell receptor beta chains from one sample in a study of T cell responses to AZD1222 COVID-19 vaccine. The repertoire was sequenced with immunoSEQ multiplex PCR; TCRdb's copy has only in-frame clones and lacks some. The sample shows over 120,000 clones, approximately 83% of them seen only once. This specimen was peripheral blood, taken on day 0 of AZD1222 vaccination. These receptors all come from an adult in good health. CDR3s include the opening cysteine and the closing phenylalanine or tryptophan. D genes are given only for firm matches. Clone size is shown for a subset of rows, as once, few, many or a class of expanded clone.

clone_size j_call v_call d_call cdr3_nt cdr3_aa
. TRBJ1-4 TRBV4-2 TRBD1 TGTGCCAGCAGCCAAGCCCCGACAGGGTGGGAAGGTGAAAAACTGTTTTTT CASSQAPTGWEGEKLFF
. TRBJ1-6 TRBV5-1 . TGCGCCAGCAGCTTGGCCGGGAATTCACCCCTCCACTTT CASSLAGNSPLHF
once TRBJ2-1 TRBV27 TRBD2 TGTGCCAGCAGTATCATAGCGGGGGGGTACAATGAGCAGTTCTTC CASSIIAGGYNEQFF
once TRBJ1-5 TRBV28 . TGTGCCAGCAGTTTAGTTTTTCAGCCCCAGCATTTT CASSLVFQPQHF
. TRBJ2-6 TRBV27 . TGTGCCAGCAGTCCCGCCAGGACGATTTCCTCTGGGGCCAACGTCCTGACTTTC CASSPARTISSGANVLTF
. TRBJ2-2 TRBV29-1 TRBD1 TGCAGCGGGATGGACAGGGGGCCTGCCGGGGAGCTGTTTTTT CSGMDRGPAGELFF
few TRBJ1-5 TRBV6-5 . TGTGCCACAGGAAGCAATCAGCCCCAGCATTTT CATGSNQPQHF
. TRBJ1-2 TRBV27 TRBD1 TGTGCCAGCAGTTCGGGACAGTTTTATGGCTACACCTTC CASSSGQFYGYTF
. TRBJ2-4 TRBV19 TRBD2 TGTGCCAGTAGTTTAAAGGGACTAGCGGGAGGGTCCAAAAACATTCAGTACTTC CASSLKGLAGGSKNIQYF
. TRBJ1-3 TRBV2 . TGTGCCAGCAGAGCGCAGAATACTGGAAACACCATATATTTT CASRAQNTGNTIYF
. TRBJ2-2 TRBV9 . TGTGCCAGCAGCGTCAGGGCCGGGGAGCTGTTTTTT CASSVRAGELFF
. TRBJ2-1 TRBV5-1 . TGCGCCAGCAGCCTACCAACGAGGCTCTCCTACAATGAGCAGTTCTTC CASSLPTRLSYNEQFF
. TRBJ1-2 TRBV11-2 . TGTGCCAGCAGCTTAGAAAAGGGCTACACCTTC CASSLEKGYTF
. TRBJ1-2 TRBV30 TRBD1 TGTGCCTGGAGTAGGGACAGCTTCTATGGCTACACCTTC CAWSRDSFYGYTF
. TRBJ2-5 TRBV5-4 . TGTGCCAGCAGCCTGGACAGGGAGGGGACCCAGTACTTC CASSLDREGTQYF
. TRBJ1-6 TRBV5-1 . TGCGCCAGCATGGAAGGGTTGAGCAATTCACCCCTCCACTTT CASMEGLSNSPLHF
. TRBJ2-2 TRBV5-1 . TGCGCCAGCAGCTCTGGGACACTCAACACCGGGGAGCTGTTTTTT CASSSGTLNTGELFF
. TRBJ2-2 TRBV10-3 TRBD2 TGTGCCATCAGTGAGTCTCGGGGGGGGTACACCGGGGAGCTGTTTTTT CAISESRGGYTGELFF
. TRBJ1-3 TRBV11-2 . TGTGCCAGCAGCGACACAGGGTTTAGAAACACCATATATTTT CASSDTGFRNTIYF
. TRBJ1-2 TRBV20-1 TRBD1 TGCAGTGCTAGAACACAGGGGCCTATCTCCTTC CSARTQGPISF
. TRBJ2-2 TRBV2 . TGTGCCAGCAGAGGACCCGGGACCGGGGAGCTGTTTTTT CASRGPGTGELFF
. TRBJ1-5 TRBV3-1/TRBV3-2 . TGTGCCAGCAGCCCAGGGATAGTTAATCAGCCCCAGCATTTT CASSPGIVNQPQHF
. TRBJ1-1 TRBV2 TRBD1 TGTGCCAGCAGTCACCGGGACAGGGGGCCTGTGGCTTTCTTT CASSHRDRGPVAFF
. TRBJ1-2 TRBV28 . TGTGCCCGCAGTCGGCCGGGGGGGGGCGGCTACACCTTC CARSRPGGGGYTF
. TRBJ1-6 TRBV21-1 . TGTGCCAGCAGCAAACAGGGCCCCAATTCACCCCTCCACTTT CASSKQGPNSPLHF
. TRBJ2-2 TRBV5-6 TRBD1 TGTGCCAGCAGCGGGGACAGGAACACCGGGGAGCTGTTTTTT CASSGDRNTGELFF
once TRBJ1-5 TRBV20-1 . TGCAGTGCTAGTAAGACAGATCAGCCCCAGCATTTT CSASKTDQPQHF